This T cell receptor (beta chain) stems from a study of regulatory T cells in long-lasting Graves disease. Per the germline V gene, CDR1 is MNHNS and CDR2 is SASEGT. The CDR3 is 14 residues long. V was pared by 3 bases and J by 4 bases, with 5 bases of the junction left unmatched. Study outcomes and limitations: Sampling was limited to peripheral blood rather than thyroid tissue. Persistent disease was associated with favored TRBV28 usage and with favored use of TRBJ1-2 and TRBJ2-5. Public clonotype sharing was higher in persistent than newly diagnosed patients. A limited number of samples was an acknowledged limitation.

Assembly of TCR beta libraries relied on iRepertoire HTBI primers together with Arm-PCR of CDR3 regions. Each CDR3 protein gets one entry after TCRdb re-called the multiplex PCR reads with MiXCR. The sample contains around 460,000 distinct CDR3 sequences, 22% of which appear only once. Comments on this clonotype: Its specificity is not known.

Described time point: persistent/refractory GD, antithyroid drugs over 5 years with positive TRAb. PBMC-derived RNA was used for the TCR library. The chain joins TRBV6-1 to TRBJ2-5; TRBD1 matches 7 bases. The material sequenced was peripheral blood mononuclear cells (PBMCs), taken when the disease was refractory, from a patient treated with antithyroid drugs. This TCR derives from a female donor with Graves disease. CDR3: CASSDGDSRETQYF. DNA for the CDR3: TGTGCCAGCAGTGATGGGGACAGCCGAGAGACCCAGTACTTC.